The following is a T cell receptor (beta chain) sequence with its context. Its antigen remains unknown. One heparinised blood draw, averaging roughly 120 mL, came from each donor. CD4+ naive, central memory, regulatory and stem cell-like memory subsets were isolated by sorting on CD45RO/CCR7/CD25/CD127/CD95/CD27. This entry belongs to a study of beta chain features in type 1 diabetes. At the level of the study: Across every sample, over 100 million sorted cells were examined in total. Points from the study as a whole: Any PCR bias toward short templates would affect both groups alike. Moderate but significant shortening of TCRB CDR3s was recorded in all four CD4+ subsets from Type 1 diabetes patients.

V was pared by 4 bases and J by 4 bases, with 7 bases of the junction left unmatched. The CDR3 runs to 15 residues. Germline loops: CDR1 SGDLS, CDR2 YYNGEE. The entirety of the isolated RNA underwent reverse transcription, so expressed TCRB transcripts were sequenced. Assay: immunoSEQ multiplex PCR; the TCRdb copy retains only in-frame clones and omits some. The sample lists about 360,000 clones, over 10% seen once, with approximately 0.01% in the top ten. The TCR sequence derives from a woman between 18 and 29 years old with type 1 diabetes. This chain links TRBV9 with TRBJ2-5; 10 bases are shared with TRBD2. The sample consisted of naive CD4+ T cells from blood. The CDR3 region is CASSYGLAEVETQYF. CDR3 in DNA: TGTGCCAGCAGCTATGGACTAGCGGAAGTAGAGACCCAGTACTTC.